This T cell receptor beta chain came from a study of blood T cell repertoires in COVID-19. Looking at the study overall: Material from acute and convalescent COVID-19 was sourced from the United States, Italy and Spain.

CDR3 length equals 13 residues. V was clipped by 6 bases and J by 7 bases; unmatched bases: 4. Per germline, CDR1 MNHEY and CDR2 SVGAGI. As originally analysed: Estimated nucleated cell counts came from reference gene primer amplification. Sequenced by immunoSEQ multiplex PCR; TCRdb stores in-frame clones only, minus some. The DNA gave D and trimming, while V, J and clone size come from that table. The sample records under 350,000 clones, about four fifths being singletons. V is TRBV6-5 and J is TRBJ2-1; 9 positions agree with TRBD1. The clonotype comes from a woman aged 45-59 years who had recovered from COVID-19. The sample comprised peripheral blood. The DNA for the CDR3 is TGTGCCAGCAGCAGACAGGGGGGAAATGAGCAGTTCTTC. It yields the protein CASSRQGGNEQFF.